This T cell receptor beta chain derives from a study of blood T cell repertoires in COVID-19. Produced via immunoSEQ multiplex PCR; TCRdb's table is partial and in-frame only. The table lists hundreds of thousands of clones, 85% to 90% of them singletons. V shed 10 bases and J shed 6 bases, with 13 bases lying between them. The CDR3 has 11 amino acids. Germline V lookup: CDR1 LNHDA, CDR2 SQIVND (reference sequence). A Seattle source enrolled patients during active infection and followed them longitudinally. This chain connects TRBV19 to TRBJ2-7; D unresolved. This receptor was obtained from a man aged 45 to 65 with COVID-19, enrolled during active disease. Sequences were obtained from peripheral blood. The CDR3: CATSDFGEQYF. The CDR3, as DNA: TGTGCCACGAGCGATTTTGGCGAGCAGTACTTC. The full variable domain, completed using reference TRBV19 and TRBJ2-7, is DGGITQSPKYLFRKEGQNVTLSCEQNLNHDAMYWYRQDPGQGLRLIYYSQIVNDFQKGDIAEGYSVSREKKESFPLTVTSAQKNPTAFYLCATSDFGEQYFGPGTRLTVT.